Reported below is one T cell receptor beta chain. Its antigen is not identified. The data originate from a study of OX40 agonist ivuxolimab in advanced cancers. Overall study results and limits: With doses of 0.1-3.0 mg/kg, partial responders showed among the lowest clonal expansion. Compared with CD4+, CD8+ T cells on average had more expanded clones. In the 0.1 to 3.0 mg/kg range, CD4+ and CD8+ blood T cells had expanded clonally by week 6.

CDR1 is LGHNA, CDR2 YSLEER, per germline. The J segment lost 4 bases and the V segment lost 1 base, leaving 2 bases of the junction unmatched. The CDR3 has 15 residues. Peripheral blood came from all dose cohorts at three timepoints. Some clones are missing from TCRdb's copy, which holds only in-frame ones; the method was immunoSEQ multiplex PCR. This sample has roughly 86,000 clones, with about 86% found just once. The receptor was derived from an adult with an advanced solid tumor such as melanoma, head and neck, liver or kidney cancer. The V gene is TRBV4-3, the J gene TRBJ2-1, with 9 bases fitting TRBD2. This sample comprised CD4+ or CD8+ T cells sorted from blood, obtained in a trial of the OX40 agonist ivuxolimab. The CDR3 nucleotides read TGCGCCAGCAGCCAAGTGGCGGGAGGGTACAATGAGCAGTTCTTC. Amino acid sequence: CASSQVAGGYNEQFF.